The 26 T cell receptor beta chains given below trace back to one sample, sequenced in a study of CD8 T cells in ankylosing spondylitis. Study-wide results and limits: Typical of ankylosing spondylitis blood, it appeared, was a TCR beta motif of several highly homologous variants.

No cognate antigen is known for these TCRs. A single record per CDR3 protein comes from TCRdb applying MiXCR to the 5' RACE reads. The sample has 350,000 to 450,000 distinct CDR3 sequences, roughly 26% seen once; the top ten hold roughly 0.8%. Material: blood, either unsorted or a sorted T cell fraction (not recorded which). The receptors here all came from a male donor with ankylosing spondylitis.

This sequence joins TRBV7-9 and TRBJ2-1; D gene uncertain. V shed 5 bases and J shed 2 bases, with 13 bases lying between them. This CDR3 contains 15 residues. Germline CDR1 is SEHNR and CDR2 is FQNEAQ (reference sequence). This CDR3 is CASSPGPGPYNEQFF. The CDR3 DNA sequence: TGTGCCAGCAGCCCCGGCCCCGGGCCCTACAATGAGCAGTTCTTC.

This clonotype has more than one count but fewer than ten. CDR3 residues: CASSGNLAGFGYTF. The CDR3 nucleotides are TGTGCCAGCAGCGGAAATCTAGCGGGATTTGGCTACACCTTC. The chain joins TRBV11-2 to TRBJ1-2; D not resolved. Trimming pared 5 bases from V and 7 bases from J, leaving 17 bases between. CDR3 length: 14 residues. Germline CDR1 is SGHAT and CDR2 is FQNNGV.

This clonotype was picked up many times. V usage is TRBV12-3 or TRBV12-4 and J usage is TRBJ2-1; TRBD2 is a possible D gene (6 bases). The CDR3 length is 16 residues. The ends were cut back, 3 bases at V and 0 bases at J, with 12 bases in the middle. CDR3 amino acids: CASSFRGLRSYNEQFF. CDR3 DNA sequence: TGTGCCAGCAGTTTTAGGGGACTCCGCTCCTACAATGAGCAGTTCTTC.

A few counts support this clonotype. The rearrangement joins TRBV14 to TRBJ2-7; D not resolved. Trimming shortened V by 2 bases and J by 0 bases, and 2 bases separated the two germline ends. The CDR3 length is 12 residues. Germline V lookup: CDR1 SGHDN, CDR2 FVKESK. The chain's CDR3 is CASSQYSYEQYF. The CDR3 region has the DNA TGTGCCAGCAGCCAATACTCCTACGAGCAGTACTTC.

A few counts support this clonotype. The rearrangement links TRBV20-1 to TRBJ2-6; D might be TRBD2 (5 bases). CDR1 DFQATT and CDR2 SNEGSKA come from the germline V gene (reference sequence). This CDR3 is built from 14 residues. The V gene lost 6 bases and the J gene lost 13 bases, with 22 bases spanning the gap. The CDR3 sequence is CSAPPGNGLGVLTF. CDR3 DNA sequence: TGCAGTGCCCCACCGGGAAACGGCCTCGGGGTCCTGACTTTC.

The rearrangement joins TRBV7-9 to TRBJ2-2, with TRBD2 as a possible D gene (5 bases). The V end was cut by 4 bases, the J end by 6 bases, with 12 bases between. The CDR3 spans 14 residues. CDR1 is SEHNR, CDR2 FQNEAQ, per germline (reference sequence). The CDR3 coding sequence is TGTGCCAGCAGCTCCGGACTCGGGGCCGGGGAGCTGTTTTTT. This gives the protein CASSSGLGAGELFF.

This clonotype has only one observation. This chain uses TRBV6-1 with TRBJ2-7, with 9 bases that match TRBD1. Trimming at V came to 6 bases and at J to 10 bases, leaving 13 bases not matched to a gene. This CDR3 region has 14 residues. CDR1 is MNHNS, CDR2 SASEGT, per germline. CDR3 nucleotide sequence: TGTGCCAGCAGACCGGGACAGGGTGGCATGACTCAGTACTTC. Its protein is CASRPGQGGMTQYF.

The genes are TRBV14 and TRBJ2-7; TRBD2 agrees at 12 bases. CDR3 length equals 16 residues. Looked up from germline, CDR1 is SGHDN and CDR2 is FVKESK. V lost 1 base, J lost 3 bases, and 4 bases stayed unmatched. CDR3 loop: CASSQGLAGVRYEQYF. CDR3 nucleotides: TGTGCCAGCAGCCAAGGACTAGCGGGAGTACGCTACGAGCAGTACTTC.

This clonotype has just a few counts. This sequence joins TRBV12-3 or TRBV12-4 and TRBJ1-6; TRBD1 matches 7 bases. This CDR3 is built from 16 residues. The V segment lost 5 bases and the J segment 6 bases; nucleotides outside the gene matches: 10. CDR3 in amino acids: CASSPTTGVLNSPLHF. The CDR3 nucleotides are TGTGCCAGCAGTCCAACTACAGGGGTCCTTAATTCACCCCTCCACTTT.

This chain links TRBV2 with TRBJ1-2; D is ambiguous. In germline, CDR1 is SNHLY, CDR2 FYNNEI. V was cut by 7 bases and J by 4 bases, with 19 bases left in between. The CDR3 is 15 residues long. The CDR3 region is CASTPDGPDTYGYTF. The CDR3 DNA is TGTGCCAGCACCCCGGACGGACCAGACACCTATGGCTACACCTTC.

This clonotype was recorded a few times. The chain is built from TRBV24-1 and TRBJ2-2; tentative D call: TRBD2 (6 bases). CDR3 length: 14 amino acids. Trimming stripped 10 bases from V and 4 bases from J, with 15 bases between. CDR1 KGHDR and CDR2 SFDVKD come from the germline V gene. CDR3 residues: CATQEGGPTGELFF. The CDR3 region has the DNA TGTGCCACGCAGGAGGGCGGTCCCACCGGGGAGCTGTTTTTT.

The rearrangement joins TRBV20-1 to TRBJ2-1, with 7 bases lining up with TRBD2. This CDR3 has 17 amino acids. V lost 3 bases, J lost 4 bases, and 15 bases stayed unmatched. Per germline, CDR1 DFQATT and CDR2 SNEGSKA (reference sequence). CDR3 in amino acids: CSASEGRSLADYNEQFF. The CDR3 region has the DNA TGCAGTGCTAGTGAAGGGCGATCGCTAGCGGATTACAATGAGCAGTTCTTC.

J is TRBJ2-1 and V is TRBV27; 10 bases line up with TRBD2. The CDR3 consists of 15 residues. Germline trimming cut 3 bases from V and 7 bases from J; bases unmatched to any gene: 6. Germline V gene data show CDR1 as MNHEY and CDR2 as SMNVEV (reference sequence). The CDR3 here is CASSFASGRLNEQFF. The CDR3 nucleotides are TGTGCCAGCAGTTTCGCTAGCGGGAGATTGAATGAGCAGTTCTTC.

This clonotype was detected a few times. The chain recombines TRBV5-1 with TRBJ2-1; D is possibly TRBD2 (5 bases). In germline, CDR1 is SGHRS, CDR2 YFSETQ. The CDR3 covers 15 residues. Trimming took 3 bases from V and 3 from J, leaving 13 bases between them. The CDR3 region has the DNA TGCGCCAGCAGCTCGGACCCAGCGGACTACAATGAGCAGTTCTTC. Residues: CASSSDPADYNEQFF.

A few counts support this clonotype. J is TRBJ2-5 and V is TRBV5-5; D unclear. The germline V gene encodes CDR1 SGHKS and CDR2 YYEKEE (reference sequence). The V end lost 4 bases, the J end lost 5 bases, and 21 bases lay between the germline ends. The CDR3 spans 16 residues. The CDR3 is CASSPLTLAPQETQYF. The CDR3 DNA follows: TGTGCCAGCAGCCCGCTTACCCTGGCCCCTCAGGAGACCCAGTACTTC.

This clonotype was seen a handful of times. This chain uses TRBV2 with TRBJ2-4; tentatively, D is TRBD1 (6 bases). In germline, CDR1 is SNHLY, CDR2 FYNNEI. V was shortened by 9 bases and J by 0 bases, with 12 bases between the two germline ends. This CDR3 is 14 amino acids long. CDR3 loop: CASSDSLAKNIQYF. In DNA, the CDR3 is TGTGCCAGTTCGGACAGTTTAGCCAAAAACATTCAGTACTTC.

The CDR3 is CASSFREGSPYEQYF. The CDR3 region has the DNA TGTGCCAGCAGTTTCAGGGAGGGGTCCCCCTACGAGCAGTACTTC. This chain connects TRBV12-3 or TRBV12-4 to TRBJ2-7; TRBD2 matches at 7 bases. The CDR3 sequence is 15 residues long. V gave up 3 bases and J gave up 2 bases; unmatched junction bases: 7.

This chain links TRBV5-6 with TRBJ2-7; 9 bases match TRBD1. The ends lost 0 bases at V and 0 bases at J; junction bases unmatched: 7. The germline gives CDR1 SGHDT, CDR2 YYEEEE. The CDR3 length is 17 residues. The CDR3 DNA is TGTGCCAGCAGCTTGGGAACAGGGGGCTCTAACTCCTACGAGCAGTACTTC. Translating it yields CASSLGTGGSNSYEQYF.

The V and J genes are TRBV9 and TRBJ2-2; tentatively, D is TRBD2 (7 bases). This CDR3 is built from 15 residues. Germline loops: CDR1 SGDLS, CDR2 YYNGEE. V was trimmed by 3 bases and J by 1 base, leaving 10 bases between them. CDR3 nucleotides: TGTGCCAGCAGCGGGGGGGGACAGAACACCGGGGAGCTGTTTTTT. Translated, it gives CASSGGGQNTGELFF. Based on the CDR3 plus reference TRBV9 and TRBJ2-2, the full variable domain is DSGVTQTPKHLITATGQRVTLRCSPRSGDLSVYWYQQSLDQGLQFLIQYYNGEERAKGNILERFSAQQFPDLHSELNLSSLELGDSALYFCASSGGGQNTGELFFGEGSRLTVL.

This clonotype was counted a few times. CDR3 bases: TGCAGTGCTAGAGATGACACCGCCGGCAATCAGCCCCAGCATTTT. Encoded protein: CSARDDTAGNQPQHF. The chain links TRBV20-1 to TRBJ1-5; D is unresolved. The V end lost 0 bases, the J end lost 2 bases, and 11 bases lay between the germline ends. The CDR3 totals 15 residues. Germline V gene data show CDR1 as DFQATT and CDR2 as SNEGSKA (reference sequence).

This clonotype was found a few times. The V call is TRBV6-1, the J call TRBJ1-2, with unresolved D. The CDR3 totals 11 residues. V was pared by 2 bases and J by 10 bases, with 8 bases between. The germline CDR1 and CDR2 sequences are MNHNS and SASEGT. The CDR3 loop reads CASSESTVYTF. The DNA of the CDR3 is TGTGCCAGCAGTGAATCCACAGTCTACACCTTC.

This clonotype has ten or more counts. The chain employs TRBV20-1 and TRBJ2-1; no clear D. The germline V gene has CDR1 DFQATT and CDR2 SNEGSKA (reference sequence). The CDR3 runs to 14 residues. V was pared by 2 bases and J by 4 bases, with 12 bases between. The CDR3 loop is CSARFGEGYNEQFF. The CDR3 region has the DNA TGCAGTGCTAGATTCGGAGAAGGATACAATGAGCAGTTCTTC.

The chain joins TRBV24-1 to TRBJ2-3; TRBD2 might be the D (6 bases). The germline V gene encodes CDR1 KGHDR and CDR2 SFDVKD. The germline V and J ends were trimmed by 3 bases and 6 bases, with 15 bases remaining between them. The CDR3 is 15 amino acids. The CDR3 here is CATSDPGGAADTQYF. CDR3 coding DNA: TGTGCCACCAGTGATCCCGGGGGTGCGGCGGATACGCAGTATTTT.

The chain joins TRBV18 to TRBJ2-1; 7 nucleotides align to TRBD2. This CDR3 spans 15 amino acids. V lost 3 bases and J lost 3; bases outside the gene matches: 5. The germline CDR1 and CDR2 sequences are KGHSH and LQKENI. The CDR3 nucleotides are TGTGCCAGCTCACCCCCCAGCGGGGTCTACAATGAGCAGTTCTTC. Its translation: CASSPPSGVYNEQFF. The full variable domain, in which reference TRBV18 and TRBJ2-1 provide the parts outside the CDR3, is NAGVMQNPRHLVRRRGQEARLRCSPMKGHSHVYWYRQLPEEGLKFMVYLQKENIIDESGMPKERFSAEFPKEGPSILRIQQVVRGDSAAYFCASSPPSGVYNEQFFGPGTRLTVL.

This chain uses TRBV5-1 with TRBJ2-7; unclear D gene. The germline CDR1 and CDR2 sequences are SGHRS and YFSETQ. Trimming pared 0 bases from V and 6 bases from J, leaving 16 bases between. This CDR3 region has 15 residues. The CDR3 region is CASSLVVSAPSEQYF. The CDR3 region has the DNA TGCGCCAGCAGCTTGGTAGTTTCCGCCCCGAGCGAGCAGTACTTC.

In its sample, this clonotype was seen a few times. The V call is TRBV2, the J call TRBJ1-2; a weak D match, TRBD1 (5 bases). The ends were cut back, 1 base at V and 3 bases at J, with 9 bases in the middle. CDR1 and CDR2 from the germline V gene are SNHLY and FYNNEI. The CDR3 contains 14 residues. In DNA, the CDR3 is TGTGCCAGCAGTGAAGGGGGGACTTACTATGGCTACACCTTC. Its translation is CASSEGGTYYGYTF.